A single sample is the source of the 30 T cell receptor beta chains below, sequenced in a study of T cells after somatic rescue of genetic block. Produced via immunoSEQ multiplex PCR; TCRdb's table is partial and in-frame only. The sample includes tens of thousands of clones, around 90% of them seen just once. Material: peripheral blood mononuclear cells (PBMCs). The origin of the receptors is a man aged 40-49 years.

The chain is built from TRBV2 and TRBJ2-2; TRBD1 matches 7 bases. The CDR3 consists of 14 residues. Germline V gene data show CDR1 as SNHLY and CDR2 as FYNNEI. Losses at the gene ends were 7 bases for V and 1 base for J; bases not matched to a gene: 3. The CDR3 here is CASNPGGNTGELFF. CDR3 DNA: TGTGCCAGCAACCCAGGGGGGAACACCGGGGAGCTGTTTTTT. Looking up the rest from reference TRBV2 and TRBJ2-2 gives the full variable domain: EPEVTQTPSHQVTQMGQEVILRCVPISNHLYFYWYRQILGQKVEFLVSFYNNEISEKSEIFDDQFSVERPDGSNFTLKIRSTKLEDSAMYFCASNPGGNTGELFFGEGSRLTVL.

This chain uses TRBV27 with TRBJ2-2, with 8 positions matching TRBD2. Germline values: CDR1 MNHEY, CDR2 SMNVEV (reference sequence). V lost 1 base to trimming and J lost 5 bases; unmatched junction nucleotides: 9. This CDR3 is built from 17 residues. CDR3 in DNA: TGTGCCAGCAGTTTATTTTGGAAGACTAGCGCTACCGGGGAGCTGTTTTTT. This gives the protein CASSLFWKTSATGELFF.

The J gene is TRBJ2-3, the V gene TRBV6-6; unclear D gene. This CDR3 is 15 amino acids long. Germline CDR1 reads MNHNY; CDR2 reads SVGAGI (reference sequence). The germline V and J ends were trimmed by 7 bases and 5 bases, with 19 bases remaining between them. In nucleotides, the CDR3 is TGTGCCAGCAACGACGCTGACCGGCTTGGAGATACGCAGTATTTT. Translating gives CASNDADRLGDTQYF.

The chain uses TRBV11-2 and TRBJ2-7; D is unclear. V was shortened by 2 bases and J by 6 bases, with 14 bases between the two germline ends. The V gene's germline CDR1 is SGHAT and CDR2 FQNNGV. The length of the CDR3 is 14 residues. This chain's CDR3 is CASSLTPRTGEQYF. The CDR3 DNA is TGTGCCAGCAGCTTAACCCCCAGGACCGGCGAGCAGTACTTC.

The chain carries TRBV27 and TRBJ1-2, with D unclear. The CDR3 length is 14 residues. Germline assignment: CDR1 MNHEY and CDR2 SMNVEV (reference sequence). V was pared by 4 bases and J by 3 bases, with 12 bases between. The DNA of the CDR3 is TGTGCCAGCAGTTATCGGGCGGACGACTATGGCTACACCTTC. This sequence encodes CASSYRADDYGYTF.

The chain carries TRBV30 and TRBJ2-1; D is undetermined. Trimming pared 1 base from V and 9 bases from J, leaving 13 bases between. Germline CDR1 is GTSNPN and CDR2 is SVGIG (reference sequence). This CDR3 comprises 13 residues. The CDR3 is CAWSGSRFSEQFF. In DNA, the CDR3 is TGTGCCTGGAGTGGGTCTAGATTTAGTGAGCAGTTCTTC.

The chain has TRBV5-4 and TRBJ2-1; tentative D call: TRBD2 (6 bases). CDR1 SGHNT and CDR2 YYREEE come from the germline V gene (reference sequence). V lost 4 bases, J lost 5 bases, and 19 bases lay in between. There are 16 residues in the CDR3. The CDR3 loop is CASSPVGGTLNNEQFF. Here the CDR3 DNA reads TGTGCCAGCAGCCCGGTGGGCGGGACTCTTAACAATGAGCAGTTCTTC.

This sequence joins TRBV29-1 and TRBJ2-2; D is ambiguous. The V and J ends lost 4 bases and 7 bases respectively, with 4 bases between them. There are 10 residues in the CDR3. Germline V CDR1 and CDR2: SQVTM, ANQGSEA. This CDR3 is CSVVDGELFF. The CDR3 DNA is TGCAGCGTTGTCGACGGGGAGCTGTTTTTT.

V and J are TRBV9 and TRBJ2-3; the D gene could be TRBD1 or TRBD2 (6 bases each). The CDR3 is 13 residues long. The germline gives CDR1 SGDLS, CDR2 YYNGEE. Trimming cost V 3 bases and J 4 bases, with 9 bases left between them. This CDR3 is CASSEEGADTQYF. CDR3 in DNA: TGTGCCAGCAGCGAGGAGGGGGCAGATACGCAGTATTTT.

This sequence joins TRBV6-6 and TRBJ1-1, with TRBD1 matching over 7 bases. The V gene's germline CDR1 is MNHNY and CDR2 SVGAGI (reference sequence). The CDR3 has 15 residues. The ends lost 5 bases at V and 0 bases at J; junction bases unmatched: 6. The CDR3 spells CASSGLGQMNTEAFF. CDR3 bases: TGTGCCAGCAGTGGACTGGGACAGATGAACACTGAAGCTTTCTTT.

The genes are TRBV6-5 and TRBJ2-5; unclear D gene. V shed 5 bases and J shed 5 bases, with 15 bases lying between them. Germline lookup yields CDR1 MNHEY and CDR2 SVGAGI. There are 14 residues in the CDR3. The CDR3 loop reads CASSPGWTWETQYF. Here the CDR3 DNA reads TGTGCCAGCAGTCCCGGGTGGACGTGGGAGACCCAGTACTTC.

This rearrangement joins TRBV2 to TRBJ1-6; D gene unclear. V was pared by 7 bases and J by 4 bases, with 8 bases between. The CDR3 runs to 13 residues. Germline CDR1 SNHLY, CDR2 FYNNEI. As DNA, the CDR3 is TGTGCCAGCACCGGGCAGTATAATTCACCCCTCCACTTT. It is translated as CASTGQYNSPLHF.

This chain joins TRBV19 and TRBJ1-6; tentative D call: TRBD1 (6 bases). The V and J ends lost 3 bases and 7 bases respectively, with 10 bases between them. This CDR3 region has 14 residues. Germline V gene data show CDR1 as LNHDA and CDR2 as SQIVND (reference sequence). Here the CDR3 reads CASSMLRGNSPLHF. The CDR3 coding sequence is TGTGCCAGTAGTATGCTCAGGGGAAATTCACCCCTCCACTTT.

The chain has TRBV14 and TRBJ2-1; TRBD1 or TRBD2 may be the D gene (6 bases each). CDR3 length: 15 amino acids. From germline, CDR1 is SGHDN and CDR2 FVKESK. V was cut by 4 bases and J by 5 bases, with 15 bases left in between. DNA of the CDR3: TGTGCCAGCAGCCCCTATCGGGGGCGGGACAATGAGCAGTTCTTC. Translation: CASSPYRGRDNEQFF.

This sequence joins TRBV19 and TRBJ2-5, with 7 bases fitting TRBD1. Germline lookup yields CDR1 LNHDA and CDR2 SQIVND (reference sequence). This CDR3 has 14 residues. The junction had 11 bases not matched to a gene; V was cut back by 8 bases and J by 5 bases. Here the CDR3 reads CASRDSRGGETQYF. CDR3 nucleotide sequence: TGTGCCAGTCGGGACAGCCGGGGTGGGGAGACCCAGTACTTC.

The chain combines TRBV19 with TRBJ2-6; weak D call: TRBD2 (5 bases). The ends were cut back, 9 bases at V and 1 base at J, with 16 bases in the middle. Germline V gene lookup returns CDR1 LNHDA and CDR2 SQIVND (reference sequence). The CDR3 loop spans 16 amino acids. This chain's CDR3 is CASSAGGGSGANVLTF. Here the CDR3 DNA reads TGTGCCAGCTCGGCGGGCGGAGGATCTGGGGCCAACGTCCTGACTTTC.

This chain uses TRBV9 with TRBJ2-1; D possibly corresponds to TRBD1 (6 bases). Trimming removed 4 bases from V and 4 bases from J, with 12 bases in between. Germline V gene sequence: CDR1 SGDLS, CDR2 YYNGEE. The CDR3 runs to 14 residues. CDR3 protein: CASSPGQGYNEQFF. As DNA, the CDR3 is TGTGCCAGCAGCCCGGGACAAGGGTACAATGAGCAGTTCTTC. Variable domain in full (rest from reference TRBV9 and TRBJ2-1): DSGVTQTPKHLITATGQRVTLRCSPRSGDLSVYWYQQSLDQGLQFLIQYYNGEERAKGNILERFSAQQFPDLHSELNLSSLELGDSALYFCASSPGQGYNEQFFGPGTRLTVL.

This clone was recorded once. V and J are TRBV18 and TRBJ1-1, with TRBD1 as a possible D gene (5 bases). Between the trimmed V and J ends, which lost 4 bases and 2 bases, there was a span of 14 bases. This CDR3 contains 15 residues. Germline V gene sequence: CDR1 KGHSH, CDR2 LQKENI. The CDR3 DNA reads TGTGCCAGCTCACAAAATCGGGGGGGAAACACTGAAGCTTTCTTT. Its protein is CASSQNRGGNTEAFF. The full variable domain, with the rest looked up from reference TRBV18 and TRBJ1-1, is NAGVMQNPRHLVRRRGQEARLRCSPMKGHSHVYWYRQLPEEGLKFMVYLQKENIIDESGMPKERFSAEFPKEGPSILRIQQVVRGDSAAYFCASSQNRGGNTEAFFGQGTRLTVV.

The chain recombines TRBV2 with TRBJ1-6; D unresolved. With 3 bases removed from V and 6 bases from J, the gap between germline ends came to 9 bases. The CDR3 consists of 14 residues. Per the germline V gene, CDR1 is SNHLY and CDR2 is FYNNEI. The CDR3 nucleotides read TGTGCCAGCAGTGAGGAAAGGACTAATTCACCCCTCCACTTT. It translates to CASSEERTNSPLHF.

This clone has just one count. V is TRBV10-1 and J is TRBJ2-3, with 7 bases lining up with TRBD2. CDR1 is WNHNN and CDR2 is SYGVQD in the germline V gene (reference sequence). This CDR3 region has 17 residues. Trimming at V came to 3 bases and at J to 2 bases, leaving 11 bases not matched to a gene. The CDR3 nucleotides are TGCGCCAGCAGTGAAGTAAGGGCTAGCGGTCTCACAGATACGCAGTATTTT. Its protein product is CASSEVRASGLTDTQYF.

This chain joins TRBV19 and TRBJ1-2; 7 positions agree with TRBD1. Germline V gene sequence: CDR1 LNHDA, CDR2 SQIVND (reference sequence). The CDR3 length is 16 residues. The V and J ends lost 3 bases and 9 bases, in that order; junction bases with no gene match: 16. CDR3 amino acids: CASSMASTGTYGSYTF. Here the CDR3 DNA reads TGTGCCAGTAGTATGGCCTCGACAGGGACATATGGTAGCTACACCTTC.

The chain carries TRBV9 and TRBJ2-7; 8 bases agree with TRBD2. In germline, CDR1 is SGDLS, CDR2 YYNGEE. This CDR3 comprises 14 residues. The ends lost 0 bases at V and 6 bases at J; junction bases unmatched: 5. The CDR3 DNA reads TGTGCCAGCAGCGTAGTGGCGGGGGGCACCGAGCAGTACTTC. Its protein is CASSVVAGGTEQYF.

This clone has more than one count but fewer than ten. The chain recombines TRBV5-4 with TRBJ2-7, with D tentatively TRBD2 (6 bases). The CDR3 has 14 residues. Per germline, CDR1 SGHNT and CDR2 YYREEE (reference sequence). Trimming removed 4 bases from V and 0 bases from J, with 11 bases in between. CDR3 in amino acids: CASSPGLSSYEQYF. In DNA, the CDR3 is TGTGCCAGCAGCCCGGGACTCAGCTCCTACGAGCAGTACTTC.

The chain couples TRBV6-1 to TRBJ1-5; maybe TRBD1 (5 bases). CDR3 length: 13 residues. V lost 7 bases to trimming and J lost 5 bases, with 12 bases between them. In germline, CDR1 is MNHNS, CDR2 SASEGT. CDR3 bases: TGTGCCAGCATGGAGGGGCGATATCAGCCCCAGCATTTT. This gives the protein CASMEGRYQPQHF.

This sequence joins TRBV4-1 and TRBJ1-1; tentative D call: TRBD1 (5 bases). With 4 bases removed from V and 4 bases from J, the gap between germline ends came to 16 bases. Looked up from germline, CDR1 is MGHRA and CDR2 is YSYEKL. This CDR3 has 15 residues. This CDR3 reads CASSPSSGAGTEAFF. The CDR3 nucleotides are TGCGCCAGCAGCCCGTCGTCCGGGGCTGGCACTGAAGCTTTCTTT.

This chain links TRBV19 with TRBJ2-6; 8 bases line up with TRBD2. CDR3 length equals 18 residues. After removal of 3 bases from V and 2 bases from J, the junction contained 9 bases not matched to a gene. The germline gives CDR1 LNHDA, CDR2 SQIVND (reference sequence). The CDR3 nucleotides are TGTGCCAGTAGTATGGTAGCGGGGCGCTCGGCTGGGGCCAACGTCCTGACTTTC. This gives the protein CASSMVAGRSAGANVLTF.

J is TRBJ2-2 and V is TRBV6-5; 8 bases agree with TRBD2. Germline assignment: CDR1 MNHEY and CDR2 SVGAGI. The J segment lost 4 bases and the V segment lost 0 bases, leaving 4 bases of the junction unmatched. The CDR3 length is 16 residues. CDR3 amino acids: CASSYSAGGVTGELFF. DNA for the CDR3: TGTGCCAGCAGTTACTCCGCGGGAGGAGTCACCGGGGAGCTGTTTTTT.

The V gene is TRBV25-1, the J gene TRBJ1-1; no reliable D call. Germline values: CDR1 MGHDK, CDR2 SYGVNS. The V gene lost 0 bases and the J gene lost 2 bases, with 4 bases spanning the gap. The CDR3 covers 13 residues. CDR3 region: CASSEYRNTEAFF. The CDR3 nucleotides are TGTGCCAGCAGTGAATATAGAAACACTGAAGCTTTCTTT.

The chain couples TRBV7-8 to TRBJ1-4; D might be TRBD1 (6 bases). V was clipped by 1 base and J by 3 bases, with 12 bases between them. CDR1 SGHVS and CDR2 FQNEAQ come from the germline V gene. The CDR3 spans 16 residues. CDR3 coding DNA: TGTGCCAGCAGCTTAGAAAGGCGGGGGCCTAATGAAAAACTGTTTTTT. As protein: CASSLERRGPNEKLFF.

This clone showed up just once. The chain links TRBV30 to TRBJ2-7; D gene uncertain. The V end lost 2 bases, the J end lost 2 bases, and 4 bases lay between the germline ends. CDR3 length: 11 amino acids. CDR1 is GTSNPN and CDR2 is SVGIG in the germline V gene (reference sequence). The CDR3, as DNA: TGTGCCTGGAGTCATGCCTACGAGCAGTACTTC. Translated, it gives CAWSHAYEQYF. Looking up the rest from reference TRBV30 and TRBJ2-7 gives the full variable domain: SQTIHQWPATLVQPVGSPLSLECTVEGTSNPNLYWYRQAAGRGLQLLFYSVGIGQISSEVPQNLSASRPQDRQFILSSKKLLLSDSGFYLCAWSHAYEQYFGPGTRLTVT.